This T cell receptor beta chain was documented in a study of blood T cell repertoires in COVID-19 (TCRdb year 2020). With respect to the entire study: Samples covering the acute and convalescent phases of COVID-19 were provided by collaborators in the United States, Italy and Spain. The prospective study material was composed of cDNA or gDNA derived from T cells, B-cell-depleted T cells, or PBMCs. Deeply sampled blood TCRbeta repertoires from subjects exposed to, actively infected with, or recovered from COVID-19 were included in the dataset. A freely available public database, intended as a resource for researchers studying the immune response to SARS-CoV-2, is where the repertoires were released. The samples were drawn from two sources: the first 160 participants of the ongoing ImmuneRACE study, and over 1,000 subjects contributed by 6 global collaborators. The sample metadata nearly always contained a de-identified subject ID, COVID-19 status, age in years and sex. Where available, HLA class I and class II types were taken from metadata supplied by the sample provider and were not determined by assay-based typing.

One collaborating source in Seattle enrolled patients while the patients were actively infected and followed the patients over time throughout the course of disease. Collaborating institutions collected whole blood in K2EDTA tubes following their own protocols. Collaborator samples were shipped for TCRbeta analysis as frozen whole blood, isolated PBMCs, or DNA extracted from either sample type. Summary of the overall study and its limitations: How much clinical and demographic metadata was included differed by source and by participant, and the metadata was provided uncurated.

The immunoSEQ Assay, a bias-controlled multiplex PCR, was used to amplify TCRbeta CDR3 regions from genomic DNA. The published analysis was carried out like this. Within the assay, amplification of reference gene primers was used to estimate how many nucleated cells each sample contained. Sequence reads were collapsed and filtered to measure the absolute abundance of every unique TCRbeta CDR3 rearrangement. For each sample, productive Simpson clonality was calculated by taking the square root of Simpson's diversity index across productive rearrangements. TCRdb obtained this table from immuneACCESS and retained in-frame rearrangements with V and J assigned. These tables miss some clones; where compared with another copy, unresolved V genes account for less than half of the shortfall, and the remainder is unexplained. Clone size and V and J calls were adopted from that table, with D and trimming inferred from the DNA. A total of around 180,000 clones appear in this sample, over 75% of them only once. The top ten clones comprise around 6.9% of the sample.

Trimming leaves V shorter by 3 bases and J shorter by 2 bases, with the junction holding 1 base beyond the gene matches. The CDR3 sequence holds 15 residues, the cysteine and phenylalanine included. Only the CDR3 part of the read is kept: 45 bases, read in frame from the first base. CDR1 SGHDT and CDR2 YYEEEE were looked up in the germline V gene. This clone was seen just once. Its antigen is not yet known. One base away there is no much larger clone; base qualities are not given. Sample: peripheral blood. The rearrangement joined TRBV5-6 to TRBJ2-6, with TRBD1 matching 8 junction bases. The TCR comes from a man older than 75 with COVID-19, enrolled during active disease. The DNA sequence is given as TGTGCCAGCAGCTCAGGGGGCGCTGGGGCCAACGTCCTGACTTTC. It is translated as CASSSGGAGANVLTF.